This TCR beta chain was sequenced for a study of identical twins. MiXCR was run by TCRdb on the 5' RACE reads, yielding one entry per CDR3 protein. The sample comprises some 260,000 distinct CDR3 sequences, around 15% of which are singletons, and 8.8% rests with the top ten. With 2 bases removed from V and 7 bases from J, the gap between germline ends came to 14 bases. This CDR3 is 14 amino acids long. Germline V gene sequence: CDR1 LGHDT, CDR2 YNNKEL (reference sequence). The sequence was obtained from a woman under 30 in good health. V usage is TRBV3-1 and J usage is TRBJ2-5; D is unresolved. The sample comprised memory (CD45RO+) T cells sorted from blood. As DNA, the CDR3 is TGTGCCAGCAGCCAAATAGAAGGGTTAGGGACCCAGTACTTC. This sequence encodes CASSQIEGLGTQYF.